Each of the 18 T cell receptor beta chains below was sequenced from the same sample in a study of OX40 agonist ivuxolimab in advanced cancers. Produced via immunoSEQ multiplex PCR; TCRdb's table is partial and in-frame only. This sample has 55,000 to 90,000 clones; about 91% occur once, and the top ten carry 0.86%. The sample was CD4+ or CD8+ T cells sorted from blood, taken in a trial of the OX40 agonist ivuxolimab. The receptor set was obtained from an adult with an advanced solid tumor such as melanoma, head and neck, liver or kidney cancer.

The V gene is TRBV27, the J gene TRBJ2-5; possibly TRBD2 for D (5 bases). Germline V gene data show CDR1 as MNHEY and CDR2 as SMNVEV (reference sequence). V was cut by 2 bases and J by 0 bases, with 7 bases left in between. The CDR3 length is 14 residues. This CDR3 is CASSLRDNQETQYF. DNA of the CDR3: TGTGCCAGCAGTTTACGGGATAACCAAGAGACCCAGTACTTC.

The rearrangement links TRBV30 to TRBJ1-3; D perhaps matches TRBD1 (6 bases). The germline CDR1 and CDR2 sequences are GTSNPN and SVGIG (reference sequence). V was shortened by 5 bases and J by 0 bases, with 11 bases between the two germline ends. There are 14 residues in the CDR3. CDR3 amino acids: CAWERGVSGNTIYF. In DNA form, the CDR3 reads TGTGCCTGGGAGAGGGGGGTCTCTGGAAACACCATATATTTT.

The CDR3 DNA reads as TGTGCCAGCAGCTTAGTCGCGAACACCGGGGAGCTGTTTTTT. Residues: CASSLVANTGELFF. The rearrangement links TRBV7-2 to TRBJ2-2; no reliable D call. There are 14 residues in the CDR3. CDR1 SGHTA and CDR2 FQGNSA come from the germline V gene. V lost 1 base and J lost 0, with 3 bases in between.

This clone came up once. The rearrangement links TRBV18 to TRBJ1-1; 9 nucleotides agree with TRBD1. The J segment lost 8 bases and the V segment lost 0 bases, leaving 4 bases of the junction unmatched. CDR1 and CDR2 (germline): KGHSH, LQKENI. The CDR3 extends over 14 amino acids. The CDR3: CASSPPWDREEAFF. CDR3 sequence (DNA): TGTGCCAGCTCACCACCGTGGGACAGGGAAGAAGCTTTCTTT.

The chain recombines TRBV6-1 with TRBJ2-1, with D possibly being TRBD1 (5 bases). The CDR3 consists of 15 residues. Between the trimmed V and J ends, which lost 5 bases and 0 bases, there was a span of 11 bases. CDR1 is MNHNS, CDR2 SASEGT, per germline. The CDR3 region is CASSRTHSSYNEQFF. The CDR3 nucleotides read TGTGCCAGCAGTCGGACACACAGCTCCTACAATGAGCAGTTCTTC.

The chain uses TRBV7-9 and TRBJ1-6, with a weak D call TRBD1 (5 bases). The CDR3 spans 17 residues. Per germline, CDR1 SEHNR and CDR2 FQNEAQ (reference sequence). Trimming shortened V by 4 bases and J by 10 bases, and 23 bases separated the two germline ends. The chain's CDR3 is CASSSPASWGGASPLHF. CDR3 in DNA: TGTGCCAGCAGCTCCCCCGCGAGTTGGGGCGGAGCCTCACCCCTCCACTTT.

V usage is TRBV5-1 and J usage is TRBJ2-5, with 10 bases aligning to TRBD1. Germline CDR1 reads SGHRS; CDR2 reads YFSETQ. After removal of 0 bases from V and 3 bases from J, the junction contained 5 bases not matched to a gene. This CDR3 region has 16 residues. The CDR3 bases are TGCGCCAGCAGCTTGGGATCCGGGACAGGGGAAGAGACCCAGTACTTC. Translation gives CASSLGSGTGEETQYF.

This clone has more than one count but fewer than ten. The rearrangement uses TRBV7-2 and TRBJ2-1; no clear D gene. This CDR3 is 13 amino acids long. CDR1 SGHTA and CDR2 FQGNSA come from the germline V gene. V was cut by 5 bases and J by 6 bases, with 11 bases left in between. The CDR3 sequence is CASSQWLGNEQFF. CDR3 nucleotide sequence: TGTGCCAGCAGCCAGTGGCTAGGCAATGAGCAGTTCTTC.

The genes are TRBV10-3 and TRBJ2-7; D is undetermined. Germline lookup yields CDR1 ENHRY and CDR2 SYGVKD. The CDR3 loop spans 11 amino acids. V gave up 3 bases and J gave up 4 bases, with 4 bases separating them. The CDR3, as DNA: TGTGCCATCAGTGACGATTACGAGCAGTACTTC. Translated: CAISDDYEQYF.

The CDR3: CASSFRDGETQYF. The CDR3 DNA reads TGTGCCAGCAGCTTCAGGGATGGAGAGACCCAGTACTTC. The chain uses TRBV11-3 and TRBJ2-5; D possibly corresponds to TRBD1 (5 bases). Germline loops: CDR1 SGHNT, CDR2 YENEEA. The CDR3 consists of 13 residues. The germline V and J ends were trimmed by 3 bases and 4 bases, with 9 bases remaining between them.

This clone has more than one count but fewer than ten. The chain recombines TRBV7-2 with TRBJ2-7, with 7 nucleotides matching TRBD1. Germline loops: CDR1 SGHTA, CDR2 FQGNSA. The CDR3 runs 15 residues. Losses at the gene ends were 8 bases for V and 2 bases for J; bases not matched to a gene: 12. The CDR3 loop reads CASGTLDRVPYEQYF. The DNA for the CDR3 is TGTGCCAGCGGAACTCTAGACAGGGTCCCCTACGAGCAGTACTTC. The variable domain in full, with the rest retrieved from reference TRBV7-2 and TRBJ2-7, is GAGVSQSPSNKVTEKGKDVELRCDPISGHTALYWYRQSLGQGLEFLIYFQGNSAPDKSGLPSDRFSAERTGGSVSTLTIQRTQQEDSAVYLCASGTLDRVPYEQYFGPGTRLTVT.

This clone came up once. The chain employs TRBV14 and TRBJ2-2; no reliable D call. CDR1 is SGHDN and CDR2 is FVKESK in the germline V gene. V was clipped by 0 bases and J by 5 bases, with 4 bases between them. The CDR3 is made up of 13 amino acids. This CDR3 is CASSQDRTGELFF. Here the CDR3 DNA reads TGTGCCAGCAGCCAAGATCGGACCGGGGAGCTGTTTTTT.

The rearrangement uses TRBV6-6 and TRBJ1-2; weak D call: TRBD1 (5 bases). The germline gives CDR1 MNHNY, CDR2 SVGAGI (reference sequence). The CDR3 covers 16 residues. Trimming left V 3 bases short and J 3 bases short, with 17 bases between. The chain's CDR3 is CASSYGMGGSYYGYTF. The CDR3 nucleotides are TGTGCCAGCAGTTATGGGATGGGGGGATCCTACTATGGCTACACCTTC.

The gene calls are TRBV7-9 and TRBJ2-2; D may be TRBD1 (5 bases). The CDR3 is made up of 17 amino acids. Trimming left V 5 bases short and J 1 base short, with 17 bases between. Germline V gives CDR1 SEHNR, CDR2 FQNEAQ (reference sequence). The CDR3 DNA is TGTGCCAGCAGCCATCGAAGTGCAGGACAGAACACCGGGGAGCTGTTTTTT. Protein product: CASSHRSAGQNTGELFF. The whole variable domain, filled in from reference TRBV7-9 and TRBJ2-2, reads DTGVSQNPRHKITKRGQNVTFRCDPISEHNRLYWYRQTLGQGPEFLTYFQNEAQLEKSRLLSDRFSAERPKGSFSTLEIQRTEQGDSAMYLCASSHRSAGQNTGELFFGEGSRLTVL.

The V call is TRBV7-2, the J call TRBJ1-3; TRBD1 matches 10 bases. V dropped 4 bases and J dropped 7; count of bases not matched to a gene: 7. The CDR3 sequence is 15 residues long. CDR1 and CDR2 from the germline V gene are SGHTA and FQGNSA. This CDR3 reads CASSWRQGARNTIYF. The CDR3 DNA follows: TGTGCCAGCAGCTGGAGACAGGGGGCTCGGAACACCATATATTTT.

This chain connects TRBV6-5 to TRBJ2-7, with D possibly being TRBD1 (6 bases). The V and J ends lost 6 bases and 1 base respectively, with 13 bases between them. The CDR3 has 14 amino acids. Germline-derived CDR1 and CDR2 are MNHEY and SVGAGI. CDR3 amino acids: CASRFRGSSYEQYF. Written as DNA, the CDR3 is TGTGCCAGCAGATTCAGGGGATCGTCCTACGAGCAGTACTTC.

The chain is built from TRBV5-6 and TRBJ1-4, with a weak D call TRBD1 (5 bases). The CDR3 length is 15 residues. The germline V gene encodes CDR1 SGHDT and CDR2 YYEEEE. Trimming left V 0 bases short and J 0 bases short, with 6 bases between. CDR3 region: CASSLEGPTNEKLFF. Here the CDR3 DNA reads TGTGCCAGCAGCTTGGAGGGGCCAACTAATGAAAAACTGTTTTTT.

V gene TRBV2 combines with J gene TRBJ1-4; D is perhaps TRBD1 (5 bases). CDR3 size: 13 residues. CDR1 and CDR2 from the germline V gene are SNHLY and FYNNEI. V shed 7 bases and J shed 7 bases, with 13 bases lying between them. The CDR3 coding sequence is TGTGCCAGCATAAGGGGCGGGGGTGAAAAACTGTTTTTT. Translation gives CASIRGGGEKLFF.